This T cell receptor (beta chain) was profiled in a study of shared clonotypes between healthy human individuals. Overall study findings and caveats: The low donor count limited represented genetic and exposure-history diversity. As a rule, naive subsets had a larger estimated richness than memory subsets. Though the depth was large, rarefaction showed that sorted-subset sequencing was incomplete.

Only CD45RO-negative cells positively selected for CCR7 counted as naive CD8 cells, so terminally differentiated effector memory CD45RA+ cells were excluded. The CDR3 length is 14 residues. CDR1 and CDR2 from the germline V gene are SGHRS and YFSETQ. V lost 4 bases and J 2 bases, leaving 13 bases between the germline ends. A remark on this clone: Its antigen is as yet unknown.

Profiling relied on immunoSEQ multiplex PCR, and the TCRdb table lists in-frame clones only, not all of them. The data contain about 750,000 clones, around 92% of them singletons. This chain uses TRBV5-1 with TRBJ2-7; possibly TRBD1 or TRBD2 for D (5 bases each). The sequence was obtained from a man aged 30 to 39 in good health. The sequenced sample consisted of naive CD8+ T cells sorted from blood. The CDR3 DNA reads TGCGCCAGCAGCCCAGGGACCAACACCTACGAGCAGTACTTC. Translated, it gives CASSPGTNTYEQYF.